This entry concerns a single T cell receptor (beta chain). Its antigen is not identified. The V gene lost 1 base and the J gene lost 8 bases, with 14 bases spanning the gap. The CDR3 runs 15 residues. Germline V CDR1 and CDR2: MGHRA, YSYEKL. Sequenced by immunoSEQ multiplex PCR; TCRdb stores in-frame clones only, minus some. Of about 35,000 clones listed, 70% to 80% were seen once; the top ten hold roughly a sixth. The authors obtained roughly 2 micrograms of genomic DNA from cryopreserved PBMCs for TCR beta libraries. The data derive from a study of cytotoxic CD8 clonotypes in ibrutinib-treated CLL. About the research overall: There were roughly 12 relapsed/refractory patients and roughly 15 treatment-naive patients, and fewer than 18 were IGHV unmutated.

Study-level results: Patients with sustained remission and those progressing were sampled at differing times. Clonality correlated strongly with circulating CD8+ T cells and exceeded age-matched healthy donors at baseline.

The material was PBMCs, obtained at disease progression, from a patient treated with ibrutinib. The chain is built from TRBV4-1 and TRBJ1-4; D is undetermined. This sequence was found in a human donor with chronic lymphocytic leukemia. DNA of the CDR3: TGCGCCAGCAGCCAAGGCCTCGGCAGTCCGGAAAAACTGTTTTTT. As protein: CASSQGLGSPEKLFF.